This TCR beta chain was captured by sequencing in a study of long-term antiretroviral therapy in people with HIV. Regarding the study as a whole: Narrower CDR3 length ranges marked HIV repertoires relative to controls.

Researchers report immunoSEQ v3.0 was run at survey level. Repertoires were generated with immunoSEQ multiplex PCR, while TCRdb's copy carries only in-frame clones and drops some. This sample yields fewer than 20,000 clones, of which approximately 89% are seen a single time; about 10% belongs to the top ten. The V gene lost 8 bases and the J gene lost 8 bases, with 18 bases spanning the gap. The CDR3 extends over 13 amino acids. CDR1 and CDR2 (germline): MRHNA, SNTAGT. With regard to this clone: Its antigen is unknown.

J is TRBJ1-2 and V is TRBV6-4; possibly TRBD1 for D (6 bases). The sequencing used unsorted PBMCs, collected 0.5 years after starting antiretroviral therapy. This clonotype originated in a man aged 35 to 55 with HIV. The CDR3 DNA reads TGTGCCAGCGCGGGACAACCTGGGGGAGGCTACACCTTC. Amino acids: CASAGQPGGGYTF.